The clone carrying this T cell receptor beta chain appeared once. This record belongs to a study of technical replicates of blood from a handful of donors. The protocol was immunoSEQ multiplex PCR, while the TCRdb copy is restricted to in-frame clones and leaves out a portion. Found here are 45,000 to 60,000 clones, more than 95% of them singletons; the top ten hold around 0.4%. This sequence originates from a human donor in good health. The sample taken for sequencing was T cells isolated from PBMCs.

Here the CDR3 reads CASSLSGGRTDTQYF. The CDR3 coding sequence is TGTGCCAGCAGCTTAAGCGGGGGACGCACAGATACGCAGTATTTT. The chain carries TRBV7-2 and TRBJ2-3; 8 bases match TRBD2. V was clipped by 2 bases and J by 1 base; unmatched bases: 2. Germline loops: CDR1 SGHTA, CDR2 FQGNSA. This CDR3 contains 15 residues.